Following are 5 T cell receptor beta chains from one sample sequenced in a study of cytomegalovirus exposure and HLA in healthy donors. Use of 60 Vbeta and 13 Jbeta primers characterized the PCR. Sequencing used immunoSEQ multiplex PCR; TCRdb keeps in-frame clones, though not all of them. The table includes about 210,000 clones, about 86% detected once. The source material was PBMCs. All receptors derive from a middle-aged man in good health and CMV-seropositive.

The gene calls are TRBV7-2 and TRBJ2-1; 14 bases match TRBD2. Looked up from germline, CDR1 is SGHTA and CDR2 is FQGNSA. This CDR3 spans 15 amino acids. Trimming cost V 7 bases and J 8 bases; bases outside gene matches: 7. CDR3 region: CASTLLGLAGDEQFF. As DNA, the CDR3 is TGTGCCAGCACTCTACTGGGACTAGCGGGAGATGAGCAGTTCTTC.

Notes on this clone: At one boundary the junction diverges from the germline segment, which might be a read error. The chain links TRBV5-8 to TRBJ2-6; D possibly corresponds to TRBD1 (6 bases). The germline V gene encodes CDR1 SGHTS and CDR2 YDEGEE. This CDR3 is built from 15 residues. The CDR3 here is CASSLDRAGANGLTF. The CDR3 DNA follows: TGTGCCAGCAGCTTGGACAGGGCTGGGGCCAACGGCCTGACTTTC. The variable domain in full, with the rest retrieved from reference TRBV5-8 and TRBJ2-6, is EAGVTQSPTHLIKTRGQQATLRCSPISGHTSVYWYQQALGLGLQFLLWYDEGEERNRGNFPPRFSGRQFPNYSSELNVNALELEDSALYLCASSLDRAGANGLTFGAGSRLTVL.

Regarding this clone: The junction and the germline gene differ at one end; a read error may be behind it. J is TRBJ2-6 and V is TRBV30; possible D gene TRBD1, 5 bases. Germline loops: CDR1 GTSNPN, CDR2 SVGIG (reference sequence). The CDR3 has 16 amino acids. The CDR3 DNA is TGTGCCTGGAGTAAACTCAGGGTTTCTGGGGCCAACGGCCTGACTTTC. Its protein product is CAWSKLRVSGANGLTF. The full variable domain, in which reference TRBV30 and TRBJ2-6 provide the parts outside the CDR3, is SQTIHQWPATLVQPVGSPLSLECTVEGTSNPNLYWYRQAAGRGLQLLFYSVGIGQISSEVPQNLSASRPQDRQFILSSKKLLLSDSGFYLCAWSKLRVSGANGLTFGAGSRLTVL.

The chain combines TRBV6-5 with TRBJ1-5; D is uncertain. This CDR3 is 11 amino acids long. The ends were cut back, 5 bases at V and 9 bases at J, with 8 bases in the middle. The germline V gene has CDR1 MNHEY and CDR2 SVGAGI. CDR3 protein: CASSTTGPQHF. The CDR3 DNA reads TGTGCCAGCAGTACTACCGGGCCCCAGCATTTT.

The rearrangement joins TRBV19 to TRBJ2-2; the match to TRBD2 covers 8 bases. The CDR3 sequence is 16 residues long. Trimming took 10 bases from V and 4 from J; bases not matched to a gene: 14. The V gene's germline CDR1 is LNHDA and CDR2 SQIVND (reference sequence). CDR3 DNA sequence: TGTGCCACCCTTGTATGGTCCGGGAGGGCCACCGGGGAGCTGTTTTTT. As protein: CATLVWSGRATGELFF.